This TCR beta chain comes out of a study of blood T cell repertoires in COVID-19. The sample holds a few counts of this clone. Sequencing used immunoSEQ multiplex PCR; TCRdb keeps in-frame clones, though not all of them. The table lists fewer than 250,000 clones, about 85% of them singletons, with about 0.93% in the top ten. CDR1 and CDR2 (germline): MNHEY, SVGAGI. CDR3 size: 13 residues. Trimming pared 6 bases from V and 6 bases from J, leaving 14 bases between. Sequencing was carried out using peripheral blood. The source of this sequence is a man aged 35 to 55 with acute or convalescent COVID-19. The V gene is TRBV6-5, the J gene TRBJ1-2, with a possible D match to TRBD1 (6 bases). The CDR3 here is CASRGRGHDGYTF. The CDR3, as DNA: TGTGCCAGCAGGGGTAGGGGACATGATGGCTACACCTTC.